This T cell receptor (beta chain) was profiled in a study of cytotoxic CD8 clonotypes in ibrutinib-treated CLL. About the study: An average of around 250,000 productive templates and 94,082 productive rearrangements was obtained per sample.

Germline CDR1 is LNHDA and CDR2 is SQIVND (reference sequence). This CDR3 spans 13 amino acids. Trimming stripped 0 bases from V and 7 bases from J, with 9 bases between. PBMCs were cryopreserved, and roughly 2 micrograms of genomic DNA from them went into TCR beta libraries. This table comes from immunoSEQ multiplex PCR, and its TCRdb copy is limited to in-frame clones, with some not included. This table holds approximately 70,000 clones, approximately 80% found once. This chain uses TRBV19 with TRBJ2-5, with D possibly matching TRBD1 (5 bases). The receptor was isolated from a human donor with chronic lymphocytic leukemia. The sample in question was PBMCs, obtained at disease progression, from a patient treated with ibrutinib. The chain's CDR3 is CASSIDRVGTQYF. The CDR3 bases are TGTGCCAGTAGTATAGACAGGGTAGGGACCCAGTACTTC.